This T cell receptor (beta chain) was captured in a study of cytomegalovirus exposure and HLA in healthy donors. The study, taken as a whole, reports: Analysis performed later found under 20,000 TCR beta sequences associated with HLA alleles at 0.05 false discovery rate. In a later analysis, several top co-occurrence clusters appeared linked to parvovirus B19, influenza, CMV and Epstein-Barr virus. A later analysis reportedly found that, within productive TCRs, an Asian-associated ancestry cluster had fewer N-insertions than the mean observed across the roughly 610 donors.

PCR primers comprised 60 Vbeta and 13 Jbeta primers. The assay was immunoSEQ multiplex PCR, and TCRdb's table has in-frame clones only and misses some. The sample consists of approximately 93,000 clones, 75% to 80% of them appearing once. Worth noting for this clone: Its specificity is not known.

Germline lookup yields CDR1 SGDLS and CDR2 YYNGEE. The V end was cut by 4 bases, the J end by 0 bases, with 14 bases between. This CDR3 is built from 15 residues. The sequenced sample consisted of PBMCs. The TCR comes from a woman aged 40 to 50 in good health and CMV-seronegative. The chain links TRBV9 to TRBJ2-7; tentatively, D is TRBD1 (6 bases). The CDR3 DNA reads TGTGCCAGCAGCCCTCGACAGGTAGGCTCCTACGAGCAGTACTTC. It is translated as CASSPRQVGSYEQYF.